Shown below are 27 T cell receptor beta chains from a single sample sequenced in a study of response to subunit inactivated influenza vaccine. MiXCR, run by TCRdb on the RT-PCR reads, gives a single entry per CDR3 protein. Among about 190,000 distinct CDR3 sequences listed, roughly an eighth were seen once. The input for sequencing was CD8+ T cells sorted from PBMCs, taken roughly 5 days after vaccination. These TCRs come from a man aged 45-60 years who received an inactivated influenza vaccine.

The rearrangement joins TRBV2 to TRBJ2-2; 10 nucleotides align to TRBD2. V shed 5 bases, J shed 2 bases, and the junction held 2 bases outside the gene matches. Germline values: CDR1 SNHLY, CDR2 FYNNEI. This CDR3 is 15 amino acids long. Here the CDR3 DNA reads TGTGCCAGCAGTCTAGCGGGAGCCAACACCGGGGAGCTGTTTTTT. This sequence encodes CASSLAGANTGELFF.

The rearrangement links TRBV2 to TRBJ2-4; D may be TRBD1 or TRBD2 (5 bases each). CDR1 is SNHLY and CDR2 is FYNNEI in the germline V gene. The CDR3 has 18 residues. The V end was cut by 1 base, the J end by 1 base, with 17 bases between. CDR3 DNA sequence: TGTGCCAGCAGTGAAGTTCAGGGACCTCTTGGCGCCAAAAACATTCAGTACTTC. Translation: CASSEVQGPLGAKNIQYF.

This clonotype came up many times. This chain joins TRBV6-2 or TRBV6-3 and TRBJ2-2; D may be TRBD2 (5 bases). Germline CDR1 MNHEY, CDR2 SVGEGT. The CDR3 extends over 19 amino acids. With 8 bases removed from V and 0 bases from J, the gap between germline ends came to 25 bases. CDR3 protein: CASAGSKEVDFANTGELFF. The CDR3 DNA reads as TGTGCCAGCGCTGGCAGCAAGGAGGTTGATTTTGCGAACACCGGGGAGCTGTTTTTT.

This clonotype was observed a handful of times. The chain couples TRBV20-1 to TRBJ2-5; TRBD2 matches 10 bases. V lost 4 bases to trimming and J lost 5 bases; unmatched junction nucleotides: 7. Looked up from germline, CDR1 is DFQATT and CDR2 is SNEGSKA (reference sequence). The length of the CDR3 is 14 residues. CDR3 residues: CSANKREGRETQYF. CDR3 nucleotides: TGCAGTGCTAACAAGCGGGAGGGCCGGGAGACCCAGTACTTC.

This clonotype has ten or more counts. The rearrangement uses TRBV27 and TRBJ2-7; D not certain. This CDR3 spans 16 amino acids. Germline V CDR1 and CDR2: MNHEY, SMNVEV (reference sequence). The germline V and J ends were trimmed by 0 bases and 2 bases, with 14 bases remaining between them. CDR3 bases: TGTGCCAGCAGTTTATCAGGCCCGACTGGCCCCTACGAGCAGTACTTC. This gives the protein CASSLSGPTGPYEQYF.

This clonotype was counted between two and nine times. The genes are TRBV3-1 and TRBJ2-5; 8 bases map to TRBD1. V lost 4 bases to trimming and J lost 1 base; unmatched junction nucleotides: 5. Germline values: CDR1 LGHDT, CDR2 YNNKEL (reference sequence). The CDR3 has 15 amino acids. The CDR3 loop is CASSPADRGQETQYF. Here the CDR3 DNA reads TGTGCCAGCAGCCCCGCCGACAGGGGCCAAGAGACCCAGTACTTC.

The chain is built from TRBV11-2 and TRBJ1-6; 8 bases fit TRBD1. With 6 bases clipped from V and 14 bases from J, the junction kept 3 bases outside the gene matches. Germline V gene sequence: CDR1 SGHAT, CDR2 FQNNGV. CDR3 length equals 11 residues. The CDR3 DNA reads as TGTGCCAGCAGGTTACAGGGGGCCCTCCACTTT. Protein: CASRLQGALHF. The whole variable domain, remainder taken from reference TRBV11-2 and TRBJ1-6, is EAGVAQSPRYKIIEKRQSVAFWCNPISGHATLYWYQQILGQGPKLLIQFQNNGVVDDSQLPKDRFSAERLKGVDSTLKIQPAKLEDSAVYLCASRLQGALHFGNGTRLTVT.

The rearrangement joins TRBV20-1 to TRBJ2-5, with TRBD2 matching over 9 bases. Germline V gene sequence: CDR1 DFQATT, CDR2 SNEGSKA (reference sequence). The J segment lost 2 bases and the V segment lost 0 bases, leaving 1 base of the junction unmatched. This CDR3 comprises 14 residues. Here the CDR3 DNA reads TGCAGTGCTAGAGATCTAGCGGGGCAAGAGACCCAGTACTTC. It yields the protein CSARDLAGQETQYF.

The chain carries TRBV7-9 and TRBJ2-3, with a possible D match to TRBD2 (5 bases). The germline gives CDR1 SEHNR, CDR2 FQNEAQ (reference sequence). The V end was cut by 8 bases, the J end by 3 bases, with 12 bases between. The CDR3 runs 13 residues. CDR3 amino acids: CASGRVLTDTQYF. DNA for the CDR3: TGTGCCAGCGGGCGGGTTTTAACAGATACGCAGTATTTT. Full variable domain (remainder filled in from reference TRBV7-9 and TRBJ2-3): DTGVSQNPRHKITKRGQNVTFRCDPISEHNRLYWYRQTLGQGPEFLTYFQNEAQLEKSRLLSDRFSAERPKGSFSTLEIQRTEQGDSAMYLCASGRVLTDTQYFGPGTRLTVL.

This clonotype was counted ten times or more. V and J are TRBV9 and TRBJ2-7; D assignment may be TRBD1 or TRBD2 (5 bases each). This CDR3 spans 13 amino acids. The V end was cut by 3 bases, the J end by 3 bases, with 10 bases between. The germline V gene has CDR1 SGDLS and CDR2 YYNGEE. The CDR3 DNA reads TGTGCCAGCAGCGAACGGGACGGCTACGAGCAGTACTTC. It yields the protein CASSERDGYEQYF.

A few counts support this clonotype. V is TRBV2 and J is TRBJ2-4, with D perhaps matching TRBD2 (6 bases). Trimming left V 6 bases short and J 7 bases short, with 13 bases between. Germline lookup yields CDR1 SNHLY and CDR2 FYNNEI. The CDR3 extends over 13 amino acids. As DNA, the CDR3 is TGTGCCAGCAGCCGTAATGGGAGGAACATTCAGTACTTC. This gives the protein CASSRNGRNIQYF. Supplemented by reference TRBV2 and TRBJ2-4, the full variable domain reads EPEVTQTPSHQVTQMGQEVILRCVPISNHLYFYWYRQILGQKVEFLVSFYNNEISEKSEIFDDQFSVERPDGSNFTLKIRSTKLEDSAMYFCASSRNGRNIQYFGAGTRLSVL.

This clonotype was picked up many times. This CDR3 is CASSLRAGNEQFF. CDR3 sequence (DNA): TGTGCCAGCAGTCTCCGGGCTGGCAATGAGCAGTTCTTC. This chain uses TRBV12-3 or TRBV12-4 with TRBJ2-1; D unresolved. The CDR3 is 13 amino acids. Deletions cut 5 bases from V and 6 bases from J, with 11 bases between.

The table lists this clonotype with a few counts. This sequence joins TRBV6-5 and TRBJ2-7; D is unclear. Trimming left V 0 bases short and J 3 bases short, with 6 bases between. This CDR3 spans 13 amino acids. Germline CDR1 is MNHEY and CDR2 is SVGAGI. The DNA of the CDR3 is TGTGCCAGCAGTTACTCGACCTTCTACGAGCAGTACTTC. Amino acid sequence: CASSYSTFYEQYF.

The chain carries TRBV7-6 and TRBJ1-1, with 9 bases that match TRBD1. CDR3 length: 16 residues. Per germline, CDR1 SGHVS and CDR2 FNYEAQ. Trimming at V came to 5 bases and at J to 5 bases, leaving 12 bases not matched to a gene. CDR3 protein: CASSPVPGQGGTEAFF. The CDR3 DNA sequence: TGTGCCAGCAGCCCAGTCCCGGGACAGGGTGGGACTGAAGCTTTCTTT.

At least ten counts were recorded for this clonotype. This sequence joins TRBV29-1 and TRBJ2-1; 11 positions agree with TRBD2. Germline V gene sequence: CDR1 SQVTM, CDR2 ANQGSEA. After removal of 6 bases from V and 1 base from J, the junction contained 14 bases not matched to a gene. The length of the CDR3 is 18 residues. CDR3 sequence: CSVAGLAGGQRSYNEQFF. CDR3 sequence (DNA): TGCAGCGTGGCAGGACTAGCGGGCGGCCAGAGGTCCTACAATGAGCAGTTCTTC.

This clonotype has a count of ten or more. The rearrangement links TRBV6-1 to TRBJ2-7, with 8 positions matching TRBD1. This CDR3 is built from 17 residues. The V gene's germline CDR1 is MNHNS and CDR2 SASEGT. Trimming at V came to 8 bases and at J to 0 bases, leaving 15 bases not matched to a gene. The chain's CDR3 is CASRKEAGGFSSYEQYF. CDR3 coding DNA: TGTGCCAGCCGCAAGGAGGCAGGGGGCTTCTCCTCCTACGAGCAGTACTTC.

The chain is built from TRBV15 and TRBJ2-1; 10 bases are a match to TRBD2. V lost 8 bases to trimming and J lost 0 bases; unmatched junction nucleotides: 4. The CDR3 is 15 amino acids. Germline V gives CDR1 LNHNV, CDR2 YYDKDF (reference sequence). DNA for the CDR3: TGTGCCACCCGGAGCGGGAGGGGCTCCTACAATGAGCAGTTCTTC. It specifies CATRSGRGSYNEQFF.

The sample holds a few counts of this clonotype. V and J are TRBV6-5 and TRBJ1-1; D ambiguous. The CDR3 length is 18 residues. V lost 0 bases to trimming and J lost 0 bases, with 17 bases between them. Germline CDR1 and CDR2: MNHEY and SVGAGI. CDR3 coding DNA: TGTGCCAGCAGTTACTCGTGGCCAGTGAGGGTGGTGAACACTGAAGCTTTCTTT. Its translation is CASSYSWPVRVVNTEAFF.

This chain links TRBV9 with TRBJ1-2, with 7 bases matching TRBD1. The CDR3 extends over 15 amino acids. The J segment lost 4 bases and the V segment lost 3 bases, leaving 9 bases of the junction unmatched. Per germline, CDR1 SGDLS and CDR2 YYNGEE. The CDR3 protein is CASSDTGELGYGYTF. The CDR3 coding sequence is TGTGCCAGCAGCGATACAGGGGAGCTGGGCTATGGCTACACCTTC.

This clonotype was seen more than once but under ten times. The chain recombines TRBV2 with TRBJ2-2; tentative D call: TRBD1 (6 bases). V was cut by 9 bases and J by 2 bases, with 10 bases left in between. Germline CDR1 is SNHLY and CDR2 is FYNNEI. CDR3 length: 13 amino acids. CDR3 loop: CARQGPNTGELFF. CDR3 in DNA: TGTGCCAGACAGGGACCAAACACCGGGGAGCTGTTTTTT.

The chain couples TRBV12-3 or TRBV12-4 to TRBJ2-1, with D perhaps matching TRBD2 (5 bases). V was trimmed by 5 bases and J by 8 bases, leaving 22 bases between them. The CDR3 is made up of 16 amino acids. The CDR3 region has the DNA TGTGCCAGCAGTCCCCCACATTCAACTAGTTCGCATGAGCAGTTCTTC. This translates into CASSPPHSTSSHEQFF.

This clonotype was seen a handful of times. V is TRBV20-1 and J is TRBJ2-7, with 11 nucleotides matching TRBD2. Germline loops: CDR1 DFQATT, CDR2 SNEGSKA (reference sequence). After removal of 3 bases from V and 4 bases from J, the junction contained 5 bases not matched to a gene. This CDR3 region has 14 residues. CDR3 sequence (DNA): TGCAGTGCTAGTCCAACTAGCGGGGGATACGAGCAGTACTTC. This codes for CSASPTSGGYEQYF.

This chain's CDR3 is CASSPPTGSLYEQYF. Here the CDR3 DNA reads TGTGCCAGCAGTCCCCCGACAGGGTCCCTCTACGAGCAGTACTTC. This chain connects TRBV27 to TRBJ2-7; 7 positions match TRBD1. The CDR3 sequence is 15 residues long. In germline, CDR1 is MNHEY, CDR2 SMNVEV (reference sequence). V lost 5 bases, J lost 3 bases, and 10 bases stayed unmatched.

This clonotype was seen only a few times. V usage is TRBV12-3 or TRBV12-4 and J usage is TRBJ2-7; TRBD2 aligns across 7 bases. V gave up 8 bases and J gave up 4 bases; unmatched junction bases: 11. The CDR3 spans 14 residues. In DNA, the CDR3 is TGTGCCAGCGGACGGGCGGGAGTAGGTTACGAGCAGTACTTC. It yields the protein CASGRAGVGYEQYF.

This clonotype was observed a few times. The V and J genes are TRBV9 and TRBJ2-1, with TRBD2 matching over 8 bases. The CDR3 is 13 residues long. CDR1 is SGDLS, CDR2 YYNGEE, per germline. J lost 7 bases, V lost 3 bases, and 3 bases had no gene match. DNA for the CDR3: TGTGCCAGCAGCGCGGGGGGGGGTAATGAGCAGTTCTTC. Its translation is CASSAGGGNEQFF.

V usage is TRBV2 and J usage is TRBJ1-1, with a weak D call TRBD1 (5 bases). The CDR3 covers 15 residues. V was pared by 7 bases and J by 7 bases, with 22 bases between. Germline-derived CDR1 and CDR2 are SNHLY and FYNNEI. The CDR3 DNA reads as TGTGCCAGCACGGTATCAAGGGGAACGATGTATGAAGCTTTCTTT. Residues: CASTVSRGTMYEAFF.

This clonotype was counted a few times. This chain links TRBV7-9 with TRBJ2-7, with TRBD2 matching 7 bases. Trimming at V came to 7 bases and at J to 4 bases, leaving 13 bases not matched to a gene. The germline gives CDR1 SEHNR, CDR2 FQNEAQ (reference sequence). This CDR3 has 15 residues. The CDR3 bases are TGTGCCAGCACCCAGAGCGGGGCCTGTGCATACGAGCAGTACTTC. It yields the protein CASTQSGACAYEQYF.